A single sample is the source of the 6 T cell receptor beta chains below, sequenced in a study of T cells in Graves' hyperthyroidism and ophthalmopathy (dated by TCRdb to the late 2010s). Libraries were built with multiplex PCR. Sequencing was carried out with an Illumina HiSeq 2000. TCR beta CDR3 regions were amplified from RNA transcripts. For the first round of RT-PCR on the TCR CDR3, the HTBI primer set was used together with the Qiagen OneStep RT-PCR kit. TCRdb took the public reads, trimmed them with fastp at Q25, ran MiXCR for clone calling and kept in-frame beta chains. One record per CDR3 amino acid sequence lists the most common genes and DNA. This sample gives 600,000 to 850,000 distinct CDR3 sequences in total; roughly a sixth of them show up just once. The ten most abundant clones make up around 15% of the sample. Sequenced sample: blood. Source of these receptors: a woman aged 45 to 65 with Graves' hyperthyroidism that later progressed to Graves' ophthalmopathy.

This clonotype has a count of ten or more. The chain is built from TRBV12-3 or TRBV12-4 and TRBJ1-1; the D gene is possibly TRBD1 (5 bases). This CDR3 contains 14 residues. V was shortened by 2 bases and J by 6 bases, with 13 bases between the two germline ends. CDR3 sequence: CASSLSRAGSEAFF. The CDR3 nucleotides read TGTGCCAGCAGTTTAAGCAGGGCCGGTTCTGAAGCTTTCTTT.

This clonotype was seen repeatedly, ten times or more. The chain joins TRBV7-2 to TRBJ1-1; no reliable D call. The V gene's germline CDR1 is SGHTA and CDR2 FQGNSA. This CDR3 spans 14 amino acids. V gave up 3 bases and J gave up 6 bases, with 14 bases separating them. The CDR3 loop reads CASSFTNLRAEAFF. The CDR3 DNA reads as TGTGCCAGCAGCTTTACCAACCTACGGGCTGAAGCTTTCTTT.

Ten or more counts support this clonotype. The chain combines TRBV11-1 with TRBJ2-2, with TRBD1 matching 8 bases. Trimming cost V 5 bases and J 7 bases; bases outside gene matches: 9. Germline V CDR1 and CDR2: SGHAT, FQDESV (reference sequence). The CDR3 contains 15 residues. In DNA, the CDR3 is TGTGCCAGCAGCCCCTGGACAGGGACGATCGGGGAGCTGTTTTTT. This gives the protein CASSPWTGTIGELFF.

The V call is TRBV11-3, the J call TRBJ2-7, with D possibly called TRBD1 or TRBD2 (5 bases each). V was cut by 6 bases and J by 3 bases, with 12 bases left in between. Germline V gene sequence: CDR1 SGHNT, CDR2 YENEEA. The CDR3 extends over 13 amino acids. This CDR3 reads CASSRGDCYEQYF. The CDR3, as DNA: TGTGCCAGCAGTAGAGGGGATTGCTACGAGCAGTACTTC.

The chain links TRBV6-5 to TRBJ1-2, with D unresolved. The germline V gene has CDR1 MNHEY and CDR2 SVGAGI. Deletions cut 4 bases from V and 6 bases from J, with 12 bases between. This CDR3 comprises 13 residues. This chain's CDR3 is CASSSTNRDGYTF. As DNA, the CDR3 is TGTGCCAGCAGTTCTACCAACCGGGATGGCTACACCTTC.

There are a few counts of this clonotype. CDR3 region: CASSWGQGETETQYF. CDR3 DNA: TGTGCCAGCAGCTGGGGACAGGGGGAGACAGAGACCCAGTACTTC. The J gene is TRBJ2-5, the V gene TRBV5-4; 11 bases line up with TRBD1. CDR1 is SGHNT and CDR2 is YYREEE in the germline V gene (reference sequence). The CDR3 length is 15 residues. After removal of 3 bases from V and 4 bases from J, the junction contained 5 bases not matched to a gene.